This passage covers 5 T cell receptor beta chains from one sample sequenced in a study of OX40 agonist ivuxolimab in advanced cancers. Profiled with immunoSEQ multiplex PCR; TCRdb holds only in-frame clones, not every one. The sample yields fewer than 65,000 clones, around 84% seen once. The sample consisted of CD4+ or CD8+ T cells sorted from blood, taken in a trial of the OX40 agonist ivuxolimab. The receptors here all came from an adult with an advanced solid tumor such as melanoma, head and neck, liver or kidney cancer.

The rearrangement joins TRBV4-1 to TRBJ1-3; maybe TRBD1 (5 bases). Trimming cost V 1 base and J 0 bases, with 16 bases left between them. This CDR3 comprises 18 residues. Germline CDR1 and CDR2: MGHRA and YSYEKL. In DNA form, the CDR3 reads TGCGCCAGCAGCCAAGCCCCACTGACAGCTCGCTCTGGAAACACCATATATTTT. It encodes CASSQAPLTARSGNTIYF.

The CDR3 DNA reads TGTGCCAGTAGTATAGACTTCTTACAGGGTCTCGCTGGAAACACCATATATTTT. It translates to CASSIDFLQGLAGNTIYF. This chain joins TRBV19 and TRBJ1-3, with D perhaps TRBD1 (6 bases). Germline-derived CDR1 and CDR2 are LNHDA and SQIVND (reference sequence). V lost 0 bases to trimming and J lost 2 bases, with 17 bases between them. The CDR3 is made up of 18 amino acids.

This chain joins TRBV10-2 and TRBJ2-1; 8 nucleotides match TRBD2. With V trimmed by 3 bases and J by 7 bases, 14 bases remained unmatched. The CDR3 covers 17 residues. Germline assignment: CDR1 WSHSY and CDR2 SAAADI. DNA of the CDR3: TGCGCCAGCAGTGACCCATTTCGGGCGGGGGGAGTGAATGAGCAGTTCTTC. Translating it yields CASSDPFRAGGVNEQFF.

This chain joins TRBV2 and TRBJ1-2; D unresolved. The CDR3 length is 14 residues. Germline V gene data show CDR1 as SNHLY and CDR2 as FYNNEI. Trimming took 4 bases from V and 4 from J, leaving 13 bases between them. CDR3 residues: CASSVEGSAYGYTF. The CDR3, as DNA: TGTGCCAGCAGTGTGGAGGGTAGCGCCTATGGCTACACCTTC.

The chain employs TRBV5-1 and TRBJ2-3; TRBD1 might be the D (6 bases). The CDR3 is made up of 15 amino acids. Trimming shortened V by 3 bases and J by 2 bases, and 13 bases separated the two germline ends. In germline, CDR1 is SGHRS, CDR2 YFSETQ. The CDR3 is CASSSFPGHTDTQYF. The DNA of the CDR3 is TGCGCCAGCAGCTCATTTCCGGGACACACAGATACGCAGTATTTT. Filled out from reference TRBV5-1 and TRBJ2-3, the complete variable domain reads KAGVTQTPRYLIKTRGQQVTLSCSPISGHRSVSWYQQTPGQGLQFLFEYFSETQRNKGNFPGRFSGRQFSNSRSEMNVSTLELGDSALYLCASSSFPGHTDTQYFGPGTRLTVL.